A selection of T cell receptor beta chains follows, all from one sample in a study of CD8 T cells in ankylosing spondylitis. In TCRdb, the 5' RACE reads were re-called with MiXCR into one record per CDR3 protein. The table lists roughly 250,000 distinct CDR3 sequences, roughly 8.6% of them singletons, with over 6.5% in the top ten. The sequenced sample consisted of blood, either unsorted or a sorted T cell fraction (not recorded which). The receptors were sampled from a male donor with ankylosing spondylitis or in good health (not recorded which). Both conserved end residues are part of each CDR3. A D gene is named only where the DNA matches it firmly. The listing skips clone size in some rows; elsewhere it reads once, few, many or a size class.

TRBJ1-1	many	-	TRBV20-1	CSVGKAPGNTEAFF	TGCAGTGTGGGTAAGGCCCCTGGGAACACTGAAGCTTTCTTT
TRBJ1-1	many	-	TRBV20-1	CSARGGLMNTEAFF	TGCAGTGCTAGAGGGGGACTGATGAACACTGAAGCTTTCTTT
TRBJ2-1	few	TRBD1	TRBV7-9	CASSLEQGSNEQFF	TGTGCCAGCAGCTTAGAACAGGGGAGCAATGAGCAGTTCTTC
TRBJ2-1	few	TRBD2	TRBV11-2	CASRAAELEAGRNEQFF	TGTGCCAGCAGGGCAGCCGAGCTCGAGGCCGGGAGGAATGAGCAGTTCTTC
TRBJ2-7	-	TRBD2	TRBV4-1	CASRQSISGLNSYEQYF	TGCGCCAGCAGGCAGAGTATTAGCGGGTTAAACTCCTACGAGCAGTACTTC
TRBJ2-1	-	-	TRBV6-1	CASSGLLSSYNEQFF	TGTGCCAGCAGCGGACTTTTGAGCTCCTACAATGAGCAGTTCTTC
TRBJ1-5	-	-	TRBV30	CAWSEGVSGQPQHF	TGTGCCTGGAGTGAGGGGGTATCAGGTCAGCCCCAGCATTTT
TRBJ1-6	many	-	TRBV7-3	CASSFGIDNSPLHF	TGTGCCAGCAGCTTTGGGATTGATAATTCACCCCTCCACTTT
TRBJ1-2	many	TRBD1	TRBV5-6	CASSSNPGQGDGYTF	TGTGCCAGCAGCTCTAACCCGGGACAGGGAGATGGCTACACCTTC
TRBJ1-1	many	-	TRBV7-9	CASSLVGGVNTEAFF	TGTGCCAGCAGCTTAGTCGGGGGGGTGAACACTGAAGCTTTCTTT
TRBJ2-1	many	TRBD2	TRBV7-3	CASSPQASGVFNEQFF	TGTGCCAGCAGCCCTCAGGCTAGCGGGGTTTTTAATGAGCAGTTCTTC
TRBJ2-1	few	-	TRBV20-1	CCARGDSGAFYNEQFF	TGCTGTGCTAGGGGGGACAGCGGAGCGTTCTACAATGAGCAGTTCTTC
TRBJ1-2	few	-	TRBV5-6	CASTLMRLYGYTF	TGTGCCAGCACCCTGATGCGCCTCTATGGCTACACCTTC
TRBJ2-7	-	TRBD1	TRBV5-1	CASSLTDANRGSYEQYF	TGCGCCAGCAGCCTAACTGACGCAAACAGGGGCTCCTACGAGCAGTACTTC
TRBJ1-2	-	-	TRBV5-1	CASATEDGNYGYTF	TGCGCCAGCGCTACCGAGGACGGTAACTATGGCTACACCTTC
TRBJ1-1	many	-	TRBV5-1	CASSNQGLGEAFF	TGCGCCAGCAGCAATCAGGGGTTGGGTGAAGCTTTCTTT
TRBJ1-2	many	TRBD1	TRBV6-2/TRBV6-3	CASSSGQGASGYGYTF	TGTGCCAGCAGTTCGGGACAGGGGGCTTCCGGCTATGGCTACACCTTC
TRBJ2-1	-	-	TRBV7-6	CASSSNPGLRNEQFF	TGTGCCAGCAGCTCAAATCCGGGACTTCGGAATGAGCAGTTCTTC
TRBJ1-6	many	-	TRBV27	CASSLMRGTNSPLHF	TGTGCCAGCAGTTTAATGAGGGGAACCAATTCACCCCTCCACTTT
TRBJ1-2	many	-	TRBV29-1	CSVDVRNTYGGYTF	TGCAGCGTTGATGTGCGAAACACCTATGGTGGCTACACCTTC